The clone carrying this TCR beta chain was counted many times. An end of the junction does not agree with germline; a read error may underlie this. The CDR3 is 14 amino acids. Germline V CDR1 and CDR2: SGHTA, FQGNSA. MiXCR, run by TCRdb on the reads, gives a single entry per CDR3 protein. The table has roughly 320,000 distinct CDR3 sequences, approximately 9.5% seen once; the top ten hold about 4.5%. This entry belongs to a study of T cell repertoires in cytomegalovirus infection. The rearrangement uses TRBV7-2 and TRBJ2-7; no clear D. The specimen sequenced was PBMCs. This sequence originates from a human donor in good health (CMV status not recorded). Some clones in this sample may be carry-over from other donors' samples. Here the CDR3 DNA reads TGTGCCAGCAGCTTAGAACCTGCCTCCCACGAGCAGTACTTC. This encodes CASSLEPASHEQYF.